This passage covers 3 T cell receptor beta chains from one sample sequenced in a study of technical replicates of blood from a few donors. The protocol was immunoSEQ multiplex PCR, while the TCRdb copy is restricted to in-frame clones and leaves out a portion. In the table there are 13,000 to 15,000 clones, nearly 80% of which are singletons. The specimen sequenced was PBMCs. All receptors come from a human donor in good health.

The chain links TRBV5-1 to TRBJ2-2; maybe TRBD1 (6 bases). This CDR3 is 15 amino acids long. Germline values: CDR1 SGHRS, CDR2 YFSETQ. V was pared by 0 bases and J by 5 bases, with 11 bases between. For the CDR3, the DNA is TGCGCCAGCAGCTTGGGGACAGTAAAGACCGGGGAGCTGTTTTTT. Protein sequence: CASSLGTVKTGELFF.

The sample holds one count of this clone. V is TRBV7-9 and J is TRBJ1-3; D is undetermined. Trimming removed 1 base from V and 0 bases from J, with 4 bases in between. Germline CDR1 is SEHNR and CDR2 is FQNEAQ (reference sequence). This CDR3 has 14 residues. The CDR3 sequence is CASSLGSSGNTIYF. In DNA form, the CDR3 reads TGTGCCAGCAGCTTAGGCAGCTCTGGAAACACCATATATTTT.

The chain carries TRBV7-2 and TRBJ2-7; 8 nucleotides agree with TRBD2. J lost 4 bases, V lost 1 base, and 3 bases had no gene match. Germline V CDR1 and CDR2: SGHTA, FQGNSA. This CDR3 region has 14 residues. In nucleotides, the CDR3 is TGTGCCAGCAGCTTAGGACTAGCGACATACGAGCAGTACTTC. Translating it yields CASSLGLATYEQYF.